These T cell receptor beta chains were read from a single sample in a study of T cells after yellow fever vaccination. TCRdb recomputed calls from the 5' RACE reads with MiXCR, one row per CDR3 protein. The table lists approximately 580,000 distinct CDR3 sequences, roughly a sixth of them singletons. The specimen comprised PBMCs, sampled about 5 days after the first yellow fever vaccination. The receptors come from a man aged 18 to 29 who received the YFV17D yellow fever vaccine. The conserved cysteine and the conserved F or W are not part of the CDR3 here. The order of the fields is CDR3 length, V gene, clone size, J gene, CDR3 protein. The size of a clone is reported for some rows only, either as once, few or many, or as a class for expanded clones.

11,TRBV12-3/TRBV12-4,-,TRBJ2-5,ASGEPERETQY
10,TRBV6-5,few,TRBJ1-5,ASRQGDQPQH
11,TRBV20-1,-,TRBJ2-7,SASVSTPYEQY
12,TRBV12-3/TRBV12-4,many,TRBJ1-1,ASSPGGDYTEAF
12,TRBV11-2,-,TRBJ1-1,VSSFRQANTEAF
15,TRBV20-1,few,TRBJ2-3,SARRGWAGTDTDTQY
17,TRBV7-7,few,TRBJ1-5,ASSLLSGNLGGSNQPQH
14,TRBV9,few,TRBJ2-1,ASSVSGGSTYNEQF
13,TRBV20-1,-,TRBJ1-6,SAERGGSGNSPLH
14,TRBV18,few,TRBJ2-5,ASSPSLATLQETQY
13,TRBV3-1,many,TRBJ1-2,ASSQDLDRIYGYT
11,TRBV7-2,-,TRBJ1-2,ASSSLRGVRYT
12,TRBV11-1,-,TRBJ1-6,ASSNGQGAYSLH
15,TRBV10-3,-,TRBJ2-1,AISAQFGTENYNEQF
12,TRBV7-9,-,TRBJ1-2,ASSLAISGNGYT
12,TRBV5-6,few,TRBJ2-5,ASSLWASLETQY
12,TRBV19,few,TRBJ1-1,ASRQGYGGTEAF
12,TRBV15,-,TRBJ1-4,ATSSRGANEKLF
13,TRBV5-1,few,TRBJ2-1,ASSSLAGGPNEQF
12,TRBV18,-,TRBJ1-1,ASSPLEGGTEAF
11,TRBV15,few,TRBJ1-2,ATSQRGPSGYT
15,TRBV4-1,few,TRBJ2-1,ASSPAFPDRAGDEQF
15,TRBV4-1,-,TRBJ1-4,ASRPRDRRSTNEKLF
11,TRBV6-2/TRBV6-3,many,TRBJ1-1,ASREQGDTEAF
13,TRBV11-2,few,TRBJ2-5,ASSRVRDIGETQY
13,TRBV4-2,many,TRBJ2-5,ASSQDSGNQETQY
12,TRBV10-1,few,TRBJ2-1,ASSSGPRDNEQF
10,TRBV6-1,few,TRBJ1-2,ASTTGYYGYT
13,TRBV5-1,-,TRBJ2-3,ASRQISSSTDTQY
10,TRBV10-3,few,TRBJ2-1,AISDWGNVAS
12,TRBV7-2,once,TRBJ1-6,ASSLGTTNSPLH
14,TRBV3-1,few,TRBJ2-6,ASSHSSRYGANVLT
15,TRBV7-2,-,TRBJ2-5,ASSLYPLAGVQETQY